These T cell receptor beta chains were read from a single sample in a study of human thymus T cells. Data came from immunoSEQ multiplex PCR; TCRdb stores just in-frame clones and leaves some out. Of about 78,000 clones in the sample, roughly 97% were seen once. Sequenced sample: thymus tissue. All receptors come from a boy under three years old with a congenital heart defect but otherwise immunologically healthy. CDR3s include the opening cysteine and the closing phenylalanine or tryptophan. Each record gives: D gene, V gene, J gene, clone size, CDR3 protein, CDR3 DNA. A D gene is named only where the DNA matches it firmly. Size is omitted from some rows. Given values are once, few, many or a class for expanded clones.

D gene: NA; V gene: TRBV5-1; J gene: TRBJ2-3; clone size: NA; CDR3 protein: CASSLDRSRSSADTQYF; CDR3 DNA: TGCGCCAGCAGCTTGGATCGATCTAGATCTAGCGCAGATACGCAGTATTTT
D gene: TRBD2; V gene: TRBV30; J gene: TRBJ2-5; clone size: NA; CDR3 protein: CAWSRTGLASEETQYF; CDR3 DNA: TGTGCCTGGAGTCGGACGGGACTAGCGAGCGAAGAGACCCAGTACTTC
D gene: NA; V gene: TRBV4-3; J gene: TRBJ2-7; clone size: NA; CDR3 protein: CASSQVVLQADEQYF; CDR3 DNA: TGCGCCAGCAGCCAAGTCGTTCTCCAGGCGGACGAGCAGTACTTC
D gene: NA; V gene: TRBV25-1; J gene: TRBJ2-5; clone size: NA; CDR3 protein: CASSDSSGFQETQYF; CDR3 DNA: TGTGCCAGCAGTGACAGCAGCGGGTTCCAAGAGACCCAGTACTTC
D gene: TRBD1; V gene: TRBV6-1; J gene: TRBJ2-7; clone size: NA; CDR3 protein: CASSEGGQSYEQYF; CDR3 DNA: TGTGCCAGCAGTGAAGGGGGACAGAGCTACGAGCAGTACTTC
D gene: NA; V gene: TRBV29-1; J gene: TRBJ2-6; clone size: NA; CDR3 protein: CSVERVSGANVLTF; CDR3 DNA: TGCAGCGTTGAACGGGTTTCTGGGGCCAACGTCCTGACTTTC
D gene: NA; V gene: TRBV11-2; J gene: TRBJ1-3; clone size: NA; CDR3 protein: CASSRPSSGNTIYF; CDR3 DNA: TGTGCCAGCAGCCGACCCAGCTCTGGAAACACCATATATTTT
D gene: NA; V gene: TRBV15; J gene: TRBJ1-1; clone size: once; CDR3 protein: CATARLVGTEAFF; CDR3 DNA: TGTGCCACCGCCAGATTGGTGGGCACTGAAGCTTTCTTT
D gene: TRBD1; V gene: TRBV4-1; J gene: TRBJ1-2; clone size: NA; CDR3 protein: CASSQDPGGGLSNYGYTF; CDR3 DNA: TGCGCCAGCAGCCAAGATCCAGGGGGCGGACTATCTAACTATGGCTACACCTTC
D gene: TRBD1; V gene: TRBV6-1; J gene: TRBJ1-3; clone size: NA; CDR3 protein: CASSRQGRSGNTIYF; CDR3 DNA: TGTGCCAGCAGTAGACAGGGCCGCTCTGGAAACACCATATATTTT
D gene: TRBD1; V gene: TRBV5-1; J gene: TRBJ2-5; clone size: NA; CDR3 protein: CASSLRQGRYQETQYF; CDR3 DNA: TGCGCCAGCAGCTTGAGACAGGGGAGGTACCAAGAGACCCAGTACTTC
D gene: NA; V gene: TRBV2; J gene: TRBJ1-2; clone size: NA; CDR3 protein: CASAQRGGYTF; CDR3 DNA: TGTGCCAGCGCCCAAAGAGGGGGCTACACCTTC
D gene: NA; V gene: TRBV5-6; J gene: TRBJ2-1; clone size: NA; CDR3 protein: CASSGTGRSYNEQFF; CDR3 DNA: TGTGCCAGCAGCGGAACAGGTCGCTCCTACAATGAGCAGTTCTTC